The 11 T cell receptor beta chains in this list originate from one sample, sequenced in a study of blood T cells in healthy people across ages. A second roughly 6 to 11 cycle PCR used barcoded and J-beta primers. TCRdb processed the 5' RACE reads anew with MiXCR; each CDR3 protein has one entry. This sample has 550,000 to 800,000 distinct CDR3 sequences, with more than 20% found just once. The specimen sequenced was blood. These receptor sequences come from a man in his sixties or seventies in good health.

The V call is TRBV7-9, the J call TRBJ2-1; the match to TRBD2 covers 7 bases. J was trimmed by 8 bases and V by 5 bases; bases with no gene match: 6. This CDR3 has 13 amino acids. Germline V gene data show CDR1 as SEHNR and CDR2 as FQNEAQ (reference sequence). CDR3 nucleotide sequence: TGTGCCAGCAGCCCCCGAACTAGCGATGAGCAGTTCTTC. This gives the protein CASSPRTSDEQFF.

The genes are TRBV28 and TRBJ1-5; TRBD1 matches 7 bases. Germline V gene data show CDR1 as MDHEN and CDR2 as SYDVKM. The length of the CDR3 is 15 residues. With 4 bases clipped from V and 2 bases from J, the junction kept 5 bases outside the gene matches. The DNA for the CDR3 is TGTGCCAGCAGTTCACAGGGGCTAGGCAATCAGCCCCAGCATTTT. It is translated as CASSSQGLGNQPQHF.

The chain couples TRBV7-9 to TRBJ2-3, with 10 nucleotides matching TRBD2. After removal of 5 bases from V and 1 base from J, the junction contained 6 bases not matched to a gene. Germline V CDR1 and CDR2: SEHNR, FQNEAQ (reference sequence). This CDR3 is 16 amino acids long. In DNA, the CDR3 is TGTGCCAGCAGCATCACCGGGACTAGCGGCACAGATACGCAGTATTTT. Residues: CASSITGTSGTDTQYF.

The chain has TRBV7-9 and TRBJ2-5, with 16 bases that match TRBD2. CDR3 length: 16 residues. Germline V gene lookup returns CDR1 SEHNR and CDR2 FQNEAQ (reference sequence). J lost 4 bases, V lost 3 bases, and 2 bases had no gene match. This chain's CDR3 is CASSLGLAGGGETQYF. Here the CDR3 DNA reads TGTGCCAGCAGCTTGGGACTAGCGGGAGGGGGAGAGACCCAGTACTTC.

This rearrangement joins TRBV10-3 to TRBJ2-7; D gene unclear. CDR3 length equals 13 residues. The V gene's germline CDR1 is ENHRY and CDR2 SYGVKD. The V and J ends lost 3 bases and 0 bases respectively, with 6 bases between them. The CDR3 protein is CAISDPFSYEQYF. The CDR3 region has the DNA TGTGCCATCAGTGACCCGTTCTCCTACGAGCAGTACTTC.

There are a few counts of this clonotype. The V gene is TRBV4-1, the J gene TRBJ1-2; possible D gene TRBD1, 5 bases. Germline V gives CDR1 MGHRA, CDR2 YSYEKL. The CDR3 length is 14 residues. V lost 2 bases to trimming and J lost 4 bases, with 11 bases between them. CDR3 nucleotide sequence: TGCGCCAGCAGCCAACCGCAGGGCCGCTATGGCTACACCTTC. This translates into CASSQPQGRYGYTF.

The rearrangement joins TRBV28 to TRBJ2-1; 11 nucleotides match TRBD1. The better agreement between TRBJ2-7 and the DNA end casts doubt on the J call. The CDR3 has 16 residues. CDR1 is MDHEN and CDR2 is SYDVKM in the germline V gene. CDR3 bases: TGTGCCAGCACCCAACCTGGGACAGGGGGATACTACGAGCAGTACTTC. This gives the protein CASTQPGTGGYYEQYF.

This clonotype was counted a few times. The rearrangement links TRBV28 to TRBJ2-7, with 8 bases aligning to TRBD2. CDR1 is MDHEN, CDR2 SYDVKM, per germline. With V trimmed by 6 bases and J by 2 bases, 9 bases remained unmatched. The CDR3 covers 15 residues. The CDR3 protein is CASSPGVAGTYEQYF. The DNA of the CDR3 is TGTGCCAGCAGCCCCGGGGTAGCGGGGACCTACGAGCAGTACTTC.

This rearrangement joins TRBV12-3 or TRBV12-4 to TRBJ1-2, with 7 bases identical to TRBD1. This CDR3 is built from 13 residues. V was pared by 6 bases and J by 8 bases, with 9 bases of the junction left unmatched. CDR3 protein: CASRSTGVKGYTF. CDR3 in DNA: TGTGCCAGCAGATCTACAGGGGTGAAAGGCTACACCTTC.

The chain couples TRBV13 to TRBJ2-3; TRBD1 matches at 10 bases. V was pared by 4 bases and J by 5 bases, with 9 bases of the junction left unmatched. This CDR3 contains 16 residues. The V gene's germline CDR1 is PRHDT and CDR2 FYEKMQ (reference sequence). Here the CDR3 DNA reads TGTGCCAGCAGCTCGACCGACAGGGGGCGTCGAGATACGCAGTATTTT. Translation: CASSSTDRGRRDTQYF.

The genes are TRBV7-2 and TRBJ1-1; D is perhaps TRBD1 (5 bases). Per germline, CDR1 SGHTA and CDR2 FQGNSA. V was trimmed by 5 bases and J by 0 bases, leaving 13 bases between them. The CDR3 covers 15 residues. In nucleotides, the CDR3 is TGTGCCAGCAGCCCCCCGGACACCATGAACACTGAAGCTTTCTTT. This encodes CASSPPDTMNTEAFF.